The T cell receptor (beta chain) under discussion was sequenced for a study of blood T cells in healthy people across ages. The study, taken as a whole, reports: Greater diversity and more naive CD4+ cells were seen in long-lived donors than in aged donors. Naive T cell percentage by flow cytometry tracked strongly with beta diversity.

Total RNA amounts of at least 5.5 micrograms were extracted per sample. The CDR3 sequence is 17 residues long. Germline V CDR1 and CDR2: LGHNA, YNFKEQ. The V gene end was trimmed by 1 base and the J gene end by 6 bases; junction bases not matched to a gene: 3. About this clonotype itself: The antigen is unknown.

PCR was performed a second time for about 6 to 12 cycles using a sample-barcoded 5' primer and a J-beta primer mix. MiXCR, applied by TCRdb to the 5' RACE reads, yields one record per CDR3 protein. Of some 900,000 distinct CDR3 sequences in the sample, about 48% are singletons; the top ten hold roughly 13%. The chain employs TRBV4-2 and TRBJ2-1; 16 bases fit TRBD2. Input material: blood. This sequence originates from a man between 25 and 39 years old in good health. CDR3 sequence (DNA): TGTGCCAGCAGCCAAGTTGGGACTAGCGGGGGGGCCAATGAGCAGTTCTTC. Protein product: CASSQVGTSGGANEQFF.